Described below is a single TCR beta chain sequence and its context. Generated by immunoSEQ multiplex PCR, the TCRdb table keeps only in-frame clones and is missing some. The data show tens of thousands of clones, 65% to 90% seen once. The CDR3 is 13 residues long. In germline, CDR1 is SGHTS, CDR2 YDEGEE. V was pared by 9 bases and J by 2 bases, with 13 bases between. The sample originates from a study of blood T cell repertoires in COVID-19. Study-wide background: Nucleic acid was either cDNA or gDNA, and it came from T cells, B-cell-depleted T cells, or PBMCs.

Sequenced input: peripheral blood. This rearrangement joins TRBV5-8 to TRBJ2-3; tentatively, D is TRBD2 (7 bases). The TCR was taken from a human donor in a cohort sampled during active COVID-19. The CDR3 nucleotides read TGTGCCACCCTAGGGGGGGCCACAGATACGCAGTATTTT. Protein product: CATLGGATDTQYF.